The source of this T cell receptor beta chain is a study of control samples from healthy donors and cancer patients. Method: immunoSEQ multiplex PCR; TCRdb's copy keeps in-frame clones and lacks some. Of 100,000 to 150,000 clones listed, around 87% are singletons. V gave up 4 bases and J gave up 7 bases; unmatched junction bases: 19. CDR1 and CDR2 from the germline V gene are KGHSH and LQKENI. This CDR3 contains 17 residues. Sequencing was carried out using blood. The TCR sequence derives from a man aged 55 to 69 in good health. This chain joins TRBV18 and TRBJ2-7, with 7 nucleotides matching TRBD1. The CDR3 region has the DNA TGTGCCAGCTCACTAGGGACAGCTAGATCCGGCATGCGGGAGCAGTACTTC. Translation: CASSLGTARSGMREQYF. Variable domain in full (rest from reference TRBV18 and TRBJ2-7): NAGVMQNPRHLVRRRGQEARLRCSPMKGHSHVYWYRQLPEEGLKFMVYLQKENIIDESGMPKERFSAEFPKEGPSILRIQQVVRGDSAAYFCASSLGTARSGMREQYFGPGTRLTVT.